This TCR beta chain appears in the sequencing data of a study of tumor and adjacent non-tumor tissue in lung cancer. Findings of the study overall: Significantly higher TCR diversity was found in tumor than normal lung.

To note about this clonotype: Its cognate antigen is unknown. A much more abundant neighbour one base away suggests this may be a read error.

The template was RNA from unsorted bulk tissue. Trimming left V 10 bases short and J 8 bases short, with 11 bases between. The germline V gene has CDR1 LGHNT and CDR2 FRNRAP. The CDR3 runs to 10 residues. Three rounds of nested PCR, following a modified ARM-PCR protocol, produced the TCRbeta library. TCRdb re-called the multiplex PCR reads with MiXCR, one entry per CDR3 protein. The sample includes approximately 120,000 distinct CDR3 sequences, about 66% of them seen just once. The receptor comes from a man younger than 45 with non-small cell lung cancer. The sequenced material came from lung tumor tissue. This chain joins TRBV12-5 and TRBJ1-2; D ambiguous. The CDR3 sequence: CATGTKGYTF. The CDR3 DNA sequence: TGTGCTACTGGAACAAAGGGCTACACCTTC.